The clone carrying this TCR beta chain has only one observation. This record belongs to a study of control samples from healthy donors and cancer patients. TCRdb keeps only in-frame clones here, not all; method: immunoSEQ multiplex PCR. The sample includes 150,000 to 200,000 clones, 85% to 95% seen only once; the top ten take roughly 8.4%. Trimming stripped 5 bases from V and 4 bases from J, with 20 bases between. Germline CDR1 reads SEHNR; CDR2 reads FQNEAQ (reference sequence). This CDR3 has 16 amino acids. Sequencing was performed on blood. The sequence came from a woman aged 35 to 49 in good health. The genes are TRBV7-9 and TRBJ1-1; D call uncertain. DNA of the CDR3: TGTGCCAGCAGCCCCCTGACATATTCTCTGGGCACTGAAGCTTTCTTT. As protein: CASSPLTYSLGTEAFF.